The rows below give T cell receptor beta chains drawn from one sample of a study of prognosis after radiotherapy for stage I lung cancer. MiXCR, run by TCRdb on the multiplex PCR reads, gives a single entry per CDR3 protein. The repertoire includes fewer than 40,000 distinct CDR3 sequences, about 32% of them detected once, and around 29% sits in the top ten. The sequenced sample was PBMCs, obtained before or after stereotactic body radiation therapy (not recorded which). Source of these receptors: a donor aged 50 or older with non-small cell lung cancer. Each CDR3 is given without its conserved first and last residue. Fields, in order: CDR3 protein, J gene, clone size, V gene. The listing skips clone size in some rows; elsewhere it reads once, few, many or a size class.

ATSFRGQAGELF	TRBJ2-2	.	TRBV24-1
ASSYFARDRGSSGANVLT	TRBJ2-6	many	TRBV6-5
ASSVEGTGYNEQF	TRBJ2-1	many	TRBV9
ASSTRQGARETQY	TRBJ2-5	many	TRBV28
ASRGPRTGPTGELF	TRBJ2-2	many	TRBV19
ASSYPMGKDMLNTEAF	TRBJ1-1	many	TRBV6-2/TRBV6-3
ATSRQGGETQY	TRBJ2-5	many	TRBV15
ASNPGQGQPQH	TRBJ1-5	many	TRBV6-2/TRBV6-3
ASTLLGQGGYT	TRBJ1-2	many	TRBV6-1
AWSFGQGRGYGYT	TRBJ1-2	many	TRBV30
ASSTRQGAAGNTIY	TRBJ1-3	many	TRBV6-1
ATKLTDTQY	TRBJ2-3	many	TRBV10-3
ASSMGGGQPQH	TRBJ1-5	many	TRBV19